This is a list of T cell receptor beta chains from one sample in a study of blood T cell repertoires in COVID-19. Sequencing used immunoSEQ multiplex PCR; TCRdb keeps in-frame clones, though not all of them. Among around 100,000 clones, 84% were seen once, and the ten largest hold 2%. Sequenced input: peripheral blood. The receptors derive from a man in his 70s with active or convalescent COVID-19. CDR3s include the opening cysteine and the closing phenylalanine or tryptophan. Expanded clones are given a class, and other clones once, few, many or no size at all.

abundance: .
v_gene: TRBV7-3
j_gene: TRBJ1-4
len: 15
CDR3aa: CASSLTGAANEKLFF

abundance: .
v_gene: TRBV4-1
j_gene: TRBJ2-7
len: 12
CDR3aa: CASSQGTYEQYF

abundance: .
v_gene: TRBV5-5
j_gene: TRBJ1-6
len: 16
CDR3aa: CASIVGLTKGNSPLHF

abundance: .
v_gene: TRBV3-1/TRBV3-2
j_gene: TRBJ2-5
len: 14
CDR3aa: CASSADRRQETQYF

abundance: .
v_gene: TRBV28
j_gene: TRBJ1-3
len: 15
CDR3aa: CATSSPGQGGNTIYF

abundance: .
v_gene: TRBV18
j_gene: TRBJ2-1
len: 18
CDR3aa: CASSGLAGGKSSYNEQFF

abundance: .
v_gene: TRBV4-1
j_gene: TRBJ1-2
len: 16
CDR3aa: CASSRTNMQGARGYTF

abundance: .
v_gene: TRBV7-2
j_gene: TRBJ2-3
len: 19
CDR3aa: CASSAMGLAGGLFTDTQYF

abundance: .
v_gene: TRBV2
j_gene: TRBJ1-6
len: 16
CDR3aa: CASSPNRDPYNSPLHF

abundance: .
v_gene: TRBV6-1
j_gene: TRBJ1-5
len: 17
CDR3aa: CASSDRTGSHFNRPQHF

abundance: .
v_gene: TRBV19
j_gene: TRBJ1-3
len: 16
CDR3aa: CASTSFWGGGGYTIYF

abundance: .
v_gene: TRBV14
j_gene: TRBJ1-3
len: 13
CDR3aa: CASTRQAGNTIYF

abundance: .
v_gene: TRBV19
j_gene: TRBJ1-5
len: 13
CDR3aa: CASHDRDYQPQHF

abundance: .
v_gene: TRBV19
j_gene: TRBJ2-5
len: 14
CDR3aa: CASRSPGAAETQYF

abundance: .
v_gene: TRBV29-1
j_gene: TRBJ2-3
len: 14
CDR3aa: CSVPLAGVTDTQYF

abundance: .
v_gene: TRBV2
j_gene: TRBJ2-1
len: 15
CDR3aa: CASSLYPTISNEQFF

abundance: few
v_gene: TRBV7-9
j_gene: TRBJ2-3
len: 16
CDR3aa: CASSLGLGVFADTQYF

abundance: once
v_gene: TRBV2
j_gene: TRBJ1-1
len: 14
CDR3aa: CASSVLGPNTEAFF

abundance: .
v_gene: TRBV28
j_gene: TRBJ1-3
len: 14
CDR3aa: CASRNRGLGNTIYF